The rows below give T cell receptor beta chains drawn from one sample of a study of T cell repertoires in cytomegalovirus infection. Each CDR3 protein gets one entry after TCRdb re-called the reads with MiXCR. Of around 210,000 distinct CDR3 sequences in the sample, 6.5% were seen once. Material for sequencing was PBMCs. The receptors stem from a human donor in good health (CMV status not recorded). Some clones in this sample may be carry-over from other donors' samples. CDR3s include the opening cysteine and the closing phenylalanine or tryptophan. Each record gives: D gene, V gene, J gene, clone size, CDR3 protein, CDR3 DNA. A D gene is named only where the DNA matches it firmly. The listing skips clone size in some rows; elsewhere it reads once, few, many or a size class.

-	TRBV7-9	TRBJ2-3	many	CASGSYRTDTQYF	TGTGCCAGCGGCTCTTACAGGACAGATACGCAGTATTTT
TRBD1	TRBV12-5	TRBJ2-1	many	CASGLVVRDRGRGEQFF	TGTGCTAGTGGTTTGGTAGTCCGGGACAGGGGGCGGGGTGAGCAGTTCTTC
TRBD1	TRBV6-2/TRBV6-3	TRBJ1-2	-	CASFSAGAGGEYGYTF	TGTGCCAGCTTCTCTGCGGGGGCAGGGGGCGAATATGGCTACACCTTC
-	TRBV2	TRBJ2-2	many	CASSGGGPLTGELFF	TGTGCCAGCAGTGGAGGAGGACCCCTGACCGGGGAGCTGTTTTTT
-	TRBV27	TRBJ2-2	many	CASSLSSYGELFF	TGTGCCAGCAGTTTATCTAGTTACGGGGAGCTGTTTTTT
-	TRBV20-1	TRBJ1-1	few	CSARGDGAEAEAFF	TGCAGTGCTAGGGGGGATGGGGCGGAGGCTGAAGCTTTCTTT
-	TRBV12-3/TRBV12-4	TRBJ2-7	many	CASSLGRISSYEQYF	TGTGCCAGCAGTTTAGGCAGGATATCCTCCTACGAGCAGTACTTC
-	TRBV25-1	TRBJ1-2	many	CASSSGQTGAYGYTF	TGTGCCAGCAGTTCCGGACAGACCGGAGCCTATGGCTACACCTTC
-	TRBV28	TRBJ1-6	few	CASIRGEGSPLHF	TGTGCCAGCATTCGGGGGGAGGGTTCACCCCTCCACTTT
-	TRBV7-2	TRBJ1-2	many	CASSLGGAGKGGYTF	TGTGCCAGCAGCCTAGGGGGGGCGGGGAAGGGTGGCTACACCTTC
TRBD1	TRBV18	TRBJ2-7	many	CASSPPGQGEQYF	TGTGCCAGCTCACCGCCGGGACAGGGCGAGCAGTACTTC
-	TRBV7-2	TRBJ2-5	many	CASSLAGRQETQYF	TGTGCCAGCAGCTTAGCGGGGAGACAAGAGACCCAGTACTTC
-	TRBV20-1	TRBJ1-3	few	CSARDPGRGENTIYF	TGCAGTGCTAGAGATCCGGGCAGGGGTGAAAACACCATATATTTT
-	TRBV27	TRBJ1-3	-	CASSLDPRNTIYF	TGTGCCAGCAGTTTAGACCCCAGAAACACCATATATTTT
-	TRBV6-2/TRBV6-3	TRBJ1-1	many	CASSTRGDTEAFF	TGTGCCAGCAGTACTCGGGGGGACACTGAAGCTTTCTTT
-	TRBV20-1	TRBJ2-5	-	CSARGEEGVETQYF	TGCAGTGCTAGAGGAGAAGAAGGGGTGGAGACCCAGTACTTC
TRBD1	TRBV29-1	TRBJ2-7	few	CSVENRGTNEQYF	TGCAGCGTTGAAAACAGGGGTACCAACGAGCAGTACTTC
-	TRBV14	TRBJ1-1	many	CASSQLGVRTEAFF	TGTGCCAGCAGCCAGCTGGGAGTGAGGACTGAAGCTTTCTTT
-	TRBV23-1	TRBJ1-1	few	CASSQSGAEPENTEAFF	TGCGCCAGCAGTCAATCGGGGGCAGAGCCTGAGAACACTGAAGCTTTCTTT